The rows below give T cell receptor beta chains drawn from one sample of a study of cytotoxic CD8 clonotypes in ibrutinib-treated CLL. The assay was immunoSEQ multiplex PCR, and TCRdb's table has in-frame clones only and misses some. Of hundreds of thousands of clones in the sample, about four fifths were seen once. Here the sequenced sample was PBMCs, taken after 12 months of ibrutinib treatment. The receptors were gathered from a human donor with chronic lymphocytic leukemia. Both conserved end residues are part of each CDR3.

J gene: TRBJ1-2
V gene: TRBV11-2
CDR3 protein: CASSSGQGAFYGYTF

J gene: TRBJ2-5
V gene: TRBV19
CDR3 protein: CASSITSGDQETQYF

J gene: TRBJ2-1
V gene: TRBV2
CDR3 protein: CASSEQGAYNEQFF

J gene: TRBJ2-7
V gene: TRBV19
CDR3 protein: CASSIGEGYEQYF

J gene: TRBJ1-1
V gene: TRBV6-5
CDR3 protein: CASSYAGGASSTEAFF

J gene: TRBJ2-7
V gene: TRBV18
CDR3 protein: CASSPAAGGEYEQYF

J gene: TRBJ2-7
V gene: TRBV7-9
CDR3 protein: CASSSPDRMTYEQYF

J gene: TRBJ2-5
V gene: TRBV12-5
CDR3 protein: CASGLLGSAQETQYF

J gene: TRBJ1-1
V gene: TRBV11-2
CDR3 protein: CASSPPGQLISAFF

J gene: TRBJ1-1
V gene: TRBV28
CDR3 protein: CASSLGGKVTEAFF

J gene: TRBJ1-2
V gene: TRBV18
CDR3 protein: CASSPRIGPFKGGDGYTF

J gene: TRBJ1-5
V gene: TRBV7-8
CDR3 protein: CASSRSGQGGAQPQHF

J gene: TRBJ2-5
V gene: TRBV18
CDR3 protein: CASSLGGQETQYF

J gene: TRBJ1-2
V gene: TRBV7-9
CDR3 protein: CASAPGQQNYGYTF

J gene: TRBJ1-2
V gene: TRBV2
CDR3 protein: CASNPDRVIGNYGYTF

J gene: TRBJ1-2
V gene: TRBV28
CDR3 protein: CASIKGGSNYGYTF

J gene: TRBJ2-5
V gene: TRBV7-2
CDR3 protein: CASSWIAGGQETQYF

J gene: TRBJ2-3
V gene: TRBV27
CDR3 protein: CASSPRPLRGQDTQYF

J gene: TRBJ1-1
V gene: TRBV6-1
CDR3 protein: CASSKDRVNTEAFF

J gene: TRBJ2-1
V gene: TRBV5-1
CDR3 protein: CASSLDVGTGGNEQFF

J gene: TRBJ1-2
V gene: TRBV5-1
CDR3 protein: CASSSDGDGYTF

J gene: TRBJ2-3
V gene: TRBV4-2
CDR3 protein: CASGSPAMDTQYF

J gene: TRBJ1-5
V gene: TRBV29-1
CDR3 protein: CSATTAGAGNQPQHF

J gene: TRBJ2-3
V gene: TRBV7-6
CDR3 protein: CASSLGPTVDTQYF

J gene: TRBJ1-6
V gene: TRBV5-4
CDR3 protein: CASSPRLQGSADSPLHF

J gene: TRBJ1-3
V gene: TRBV5-6
CDR3 protein: CASSLVAGLWTGNTIYF

J gene: TRBJ2-1
V gene: TRBV5-6
CDR3 protein: CASSSKTGLAMYNEQFF

J gene: TRBJ2-3
V gene: TRBV5-1
CDR3 protein: CASSLSQGTDTQYF

J gene: TRBJ2-1
V gene: TRBV2
CDR3 protein: CASSEPTKWVSYNEQFF

J gene: TRBJ1-1
V gene: TRBV10-2
CDR3 protein: CASSEFFPGGFTEAFF

J gene: TRBJ1-2
V gene: TRBV4-1
CDR3 protein: CASSHPRAAGYTF

J gene: TRBJ2-6
V gene: TRBV9
CDR3 protein: CASSIGGIRSSGANVLTF

J gene: TRBJ2-5
V gene: TRBV6-5
CDR3 protein: CASSYGREAQETQYF

J gene: TRBJ2-5
V gene: TRBV10-3
CDR3 protein: CAISEGQGIQETQYF

J gene: TRBJ2-3
V gene: TRBV7-8
CDR3 protein: CASSLSGGTTDTQYF

J gene: TRBJ2-7
V gene: TRBV28
CDR3 protein: CASSLECRYF

J gene: TRBJ2-2
V gene: TRBV18
CDR3 protein: CASGMGQNTGELFF

J gene: TRBJ1-1
V gene: TRBV7-9
CDR3 protein: CASSSQPLANTEAFF

J gene: TRBJ2-7
V gene: TRBV27
CDR3 protein: CASRLRGGAYEQYF

J gene: TRBJ2-5
V gene: TRBV6-5
CDR3 protein: CASSSGAGGDETQYF

J gene: TRBJ1-4
V gene: TRBV4-1
CDR3 protein: CASSQWENEKLFF